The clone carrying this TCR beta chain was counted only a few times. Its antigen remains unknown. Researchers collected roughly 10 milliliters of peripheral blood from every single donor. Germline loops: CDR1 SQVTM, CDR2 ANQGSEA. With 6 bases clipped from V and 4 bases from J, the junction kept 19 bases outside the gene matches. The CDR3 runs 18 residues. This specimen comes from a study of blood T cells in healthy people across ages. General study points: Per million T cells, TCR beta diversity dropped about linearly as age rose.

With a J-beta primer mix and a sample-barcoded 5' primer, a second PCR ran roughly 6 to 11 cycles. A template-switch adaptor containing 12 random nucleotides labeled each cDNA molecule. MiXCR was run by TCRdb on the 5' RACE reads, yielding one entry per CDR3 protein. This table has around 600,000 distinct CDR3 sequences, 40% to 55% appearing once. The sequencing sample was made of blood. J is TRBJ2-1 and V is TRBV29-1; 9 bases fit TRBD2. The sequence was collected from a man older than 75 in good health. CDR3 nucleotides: TGCAGCGTCGCCATGGCGGCGGGAGGGCAACATTCTTACAATGAGCAGTTCTTC. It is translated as CSVAMAAGGQHSYNEQFF.